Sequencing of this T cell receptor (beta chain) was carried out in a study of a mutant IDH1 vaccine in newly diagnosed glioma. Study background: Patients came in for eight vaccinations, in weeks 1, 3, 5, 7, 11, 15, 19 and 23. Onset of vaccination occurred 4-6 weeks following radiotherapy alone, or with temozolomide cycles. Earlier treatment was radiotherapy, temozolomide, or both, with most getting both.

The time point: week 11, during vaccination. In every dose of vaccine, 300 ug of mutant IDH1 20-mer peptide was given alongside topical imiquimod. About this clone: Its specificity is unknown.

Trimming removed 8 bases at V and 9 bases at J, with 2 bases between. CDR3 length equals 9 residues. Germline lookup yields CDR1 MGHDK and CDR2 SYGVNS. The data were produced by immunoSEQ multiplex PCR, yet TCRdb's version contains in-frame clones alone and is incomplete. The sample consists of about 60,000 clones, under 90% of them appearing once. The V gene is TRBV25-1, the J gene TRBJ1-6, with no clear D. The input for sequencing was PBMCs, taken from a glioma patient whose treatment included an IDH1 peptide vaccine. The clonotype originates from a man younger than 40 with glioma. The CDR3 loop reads CASGSPLHF. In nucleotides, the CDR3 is TGTGCCAGCGGTTCACCCCTCCACTTT.